What follows are 8 T cell receptor beta chains derived from one specimen sequenced in a study of blood T cell repertoires in COVID-19. Generated by immunoSEQ multiplex PCR, the TCRdb table keeps only in-frame clones and is missing some. The sample records fewer than 80,000 clones, about 87% being singletons. Sequenced sample: peripheral blood. These receptors all stem from a human donor in a cohort sampled during active COVID-19.

The V gene is TRBV7-8, the J gene TRBJ2-7; 9 bases fit TRBD1. Germline CDR1 is SGHVS and CDR2 is FQNEAQ. V lost 3 bases, J lost 1 base, and 4 bases stayed unmatched. The CDR3 has 15 amino acids. CDR3: CASSFSTGGSYEQYF. The CDR3 coding sequence is TGTGCCAGCAGCTTCTCGACAGGGGGATCCTACGAGCAGTACTTC.

This chain joins TRBV20-1 and TRBJ2-5; D perhaps matches TRBD2 (6 bases). Trimming removed 6 bases from V and 1 base from J, with 21 bases in between. CDR3 length equals 16 residues. Germline V lookup: CDR1 DFQATT, CDR2 SNEGSKA (reference sequence). CDR3 DNA sequence: TGCAGTGCCAGTCCCCGAACTAGCCGATTCCAAGAGACCCAGTACTTC. As protein: CSASPRTSRFQETQYF.

The genes are TRBV27 and TRBJ1-4; 9 nucleotides agree with TRBD1. The CDR3 spans 16 residues. In germline, CDR1 is MNHEY, CDR2 SMNVEV (reference sequence). V was pared by 4 bases and J by 6 bases, with 9 bases of the junction left unmatched. The CDR3 here is CASSSRRRDRDEKLFF. The CDR3 coding sequence is TGTGCCAGCAGTTCACGGCGCCGGGACAGGGATGAAAAACTGTTTTTT.

The J gene is TRBJ2-3, the V gene TRBV7-3, with TRBD2 matching 9 bases. In germline, CDR1 is SGHTA, CDR2 FQGTGA. The CDR3 has 17 amino acids. The V segment lost 1 base and the J segment 1 base; nucleotides outside the gene matches: 6. The CDR3 DNA is TGTGCCAGCAGCTTAAAGTTAGCGGGGGAAGGCACAGATACGCAGTATTTT. It yields the protein CASSLKLAGEGTDTQYF. Full variable domain (rest looked up from reference TRBV7-3 and TRBJ2-3): GAGVSQTPSNKVTEKGKYVELRCDPISGHTALYWYRQSLGQGPEFLIYFQGTGAADDSGLPNDRFFAVRPEGSVSTLKIQRTERGDSAVYLCASSLKLAGEGTDTQYFGPGTRLTVL.

The rearrangement uses TRBV19 and TRBJ2-3; D gene uncertain. The CDR3 is 15 residues long. Germline values: CDR1 LNHDA, CDR2 SQIVND (reference sequence). Trimming removed 3 bases from V and 1 base from J, with 11 bases in between. The CDR3 DNA sequence: TGTGCCAGTAGTATGAGAGCCCATGGCACAGATACGCAGTATTTT. Its translation: CASSMRAHGTDTQYF. Full variable domain (missing parts from reference TRBV19 and TRBJ2-3): DGGITQSPKYLFRKEGQNVTLSCEQNLNHDAMYWYRQDPGQGLRLIYYSQIVNDFQKGDIAEGYSVSREKKESFPLTVTSAQKNPTAFYLCASSMRAHGTDTQYFGPGTRLTVL.

The CDR3 region has the DNA TGTGCCAGTAGTACGGGAAGCTCCTACGAGCAGTACTTC. Translating it yields CASSTGSSYEQYF. V usage is TRBV19 and J usage is TRBJ2-7; TRBD2 is a possible D gene (5 bases). Germline values: CDR1 LNHDA, CDR2 SQIVND (reference sequence). This CDR3 comprises 13 residues. Trimming removed 4 bases from V and 0 bases from J, with 7 bases in between. The full variable domain, with the rest looked up from reference TRBV19 and TRBJ2-7, is DGGITQSPKYLFRKEGQNVTLSCEQNLNHDAMYWYRQDPGQGLRLIYYSQIVNDFQKGDIAEGYSVSREKKESFPLTVTSAQKNPTAFYLCASSTGSSYEQYFGPGTRLTVT.

The V gene is TRBV30, the J gene TRBJ1-3, with D maybe TRBD1 (5 bases). Germline V lookup: CDR1 GTSNPN, CDR2 SVGIG (reference sequence). The ends were cut back, 5 bases at V and 3 bases at J, with 14 bases in the middle. The CDR3 runs 14 residues. In nucleotides, the CDR3 is TGTGCCTGGGACCCCTCGGGGGTTGGAAACACCATATATTTT. Translation gives CAWDPSGVGNTIYF.

The rearrangement joins TRBV7-9 to TRBJ2-1; TRBD1 aligns across 9 bases. J was trimmed by 4 bases and V by 1 base; bases with no gene match: 2. The germline V gene encodes CDR1 SEHNR and CDR2 FQNEAQ (reference sequence). The CDR3 is 15 residues long. CDR3 in amino acids: CASSLEGQGYNEQFF. CDR3 coding DNA: TGTGCCAGCAGCTTAGAGGGACAGGGTTACAATGAGCAGTTCTTC. The full variable domain, with the rest looked up from reference TRBV7-9 and TRBJ2-1, is DTGVSQNPRHKITKRGQNVTFRCDPISEHNRLYWYRQTLGQGPEFLTYFQNEAQLEKSRLLSDRFSAERPKGSFSTLEIQRTEQGDSAMYLCASSLEGQGYNEQFFGPGTRLTVL.